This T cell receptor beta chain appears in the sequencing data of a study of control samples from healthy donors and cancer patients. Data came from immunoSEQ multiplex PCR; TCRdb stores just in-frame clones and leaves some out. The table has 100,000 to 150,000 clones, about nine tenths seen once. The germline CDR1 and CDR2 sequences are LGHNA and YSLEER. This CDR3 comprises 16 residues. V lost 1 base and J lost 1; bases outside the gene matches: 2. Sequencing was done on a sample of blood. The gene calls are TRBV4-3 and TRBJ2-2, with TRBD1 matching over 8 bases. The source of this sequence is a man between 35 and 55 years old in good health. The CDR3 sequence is CASSQAGTGNTGELFF. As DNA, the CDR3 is TGCGCCAGCAGCCAAGCGGGGACAGGGAACACCGGGGAGCTGTTTTTT.